The 8 T cell receptor beta chains listed next were all sequenced from one sample in a study of blood T cells in healthy people across ages. Combining a sample-barcoded 5' primer with a J-beta primer mix, a second PCR ran for about 7 to 11 cycles. TCRdb reprocessed the 5' RACE reads via MiXCR and lists one record per CDR3 protein. The sample contains roughly 570,000 distinct CDR3 sequences, 25% to 30% of which appear only once. The specimen was blood. Source of these receptors: a woman in her 70s in good health.

A few counts support this clonotype. The V call is TRBV2, the J call TRBJ2-2; possible D gene TRBD1, 6 bases. The CDR3 contains 14 residues. Per the germline V gene, CDR1 is SNHLY and CDR2 is FYNNEI. Trimming pared 10 bases from V and 4 bases from J, leaving 16 bases between. The CDR3 protein is CATRGAGVTGELFF. For the CDR3, the DNA is TGTGCCACCAGAGGGGCAGGGGTCACCGGGGAGCTGTTTTTT.

The chain joins TRBV9 to TRBJ1-1; no reliable D call. CDR3 length equals 14 residues. The V and J ends lost 0 bases and 6 bases respectively, with 12 bases between them. Germline V gene data show CDR1 as SGDLS and CDR2 as YYNGEE. CDR3 amino acids: CASSVVQTLAEAFF. CDR3 bases: TGTGCCAGCAGCGTAGTCCAGACCCTCGCTGAAGCTTTCTTT.

This clonotype has a handful of counts. The chain employs TRBV6-2 or TRBV6-3 and TRBJ2-5; possibly TRBD1 or TRBD2 for D (7 bases each). Trimming took off 10 bases at V and 9 bases at J, with 24 bases between the two ends. CDR3 size: 14 residues. Germline V gene lookup returns CDR1 MNHEY and CDR2 SVGEGT. The CDR3 DNA reads as TGTGCCACAAGGAGAGCGGGGACAGCAAGTGCCCAGTACTTC. It specifies CATRRAGTASAQYF.

The sample holds a few counts of this clonotype. This chain joins TRBV6-5 and TRBJ2-6; TRBD1 is a possible D gene (6 bases). The CDR3 sequence is 18 residues long. From germline, CDR1 is MNHEY and CDR2 SVGAGI. The germline V and J ends were trimmed by 0 bases and 0 bases, with 12 bases remaining between them. The CDR3 sequence is CASSYSRGGVSGANVLTF. The CDR3 region has the DNA TGTGCCAGCAGTTACTCGAGAGGGGGAGTCTCTGGGGCCAACGTCCTGACTTTC.

The chain joins TRBV4-2 to TRBJ2-4; TRBD2 matches 10 bases. The CDR3 is 20 residues long. V shed 0 bases, J shed 1 base, and the junction held 12 bases outside the gene matches. Germline V gene data show CDR1 as LGHNA and CDR2 as YNFKEQ. In DNA, the CDR3 is TGTGCCAGCAGCCAAGATCAGCAGCGGGGGGGCACAAGGGCCAAAAACATTCAGTACTTC. This codes for CASSQDQQRGGTRAKNIQYF.

This sequence joins TRBV18 and TRBJ1-2; no definite D call. Trimming removed 1 base at V and 6 bases at J, with 9 bases between. CDR3 length equals 13 residues. Germline V CDR1 and CDR2: KGHSH, LQKENI. The CDR3 DNA sequence: TGTGCCAGCTCACCACTGGATACCCATGGCTACACCTTC. It is translated as CASSPLDTHGYTF.

This clonotype appeared a few times. The chain combines TRBV29-1 with TRBJ1-4; 8 nucleotides line up with TRBD1. The CDR3 is 16 amino acids. J gave up 2 bases and V 4 bases, and 9 bases lay outside the gene matches. Germline V gives CDR1 SQVTM, CDR2 ANQGSEA. CDR3 region: CSVAITWTGTNEKLFF. In DNA, the CDR3 is TGCAGCGTTGCGATCACCTGGACAGGGACTAATGAAAAACTGTTTTTT.

This clonotype has only a few counts. This rearrangement joins TRBV7-2 to TRBJ2-5, with no clear D. The J call may not be correct, given that the DNA end is closer to TRBJ2-1. CDR3 length: 11 amino acids. Germline V lookup: CDR1 SGHTA, CDR2 FQGNSA. CDR3 amino acids: CASSLDVEQFF. The CDR3 region has the DNA TGTGCCAGCAGCTTAGACGTTGAGCAGTTCTTC.